Listed below are T cell receptor beta chains from one sample, sequenced in a study of CD8 T cells in Susac syndrome. MiXCR, applied by TCRdb to the immunoSEQ multiplex PCR reads, yields one record per CDR3 protein. The sample has about 240,000 distinct CDR3 sequences, around 96% seen once. Sequencing was done on a sample of CD4+ T cells from PBMCs. These receptors originate from a human donor with Susac syndrome. The conserved cysteine and the conserved F or W are not part of the CDR3 here. Fields, in order: V gene, J gene, CDR3 protein.

TRBV9	TRBJ2-5	ASSVAGGRMETQY
TRBV15	TRBJ2-4	ATSRDPGQVDIQY
TRBV5-4	TRBJ1-3	ASSPGISGNTIY
TRBV19	TRBJ2-3	ASTGRNTQY
TRBV20-1	TRBJ1-5	SALQGAVSNQPQH
TRBV7-9	TRBJ2-1	ASSSGTSAHNEQF
TRBV12-3/TRBV12-4	TRBJ1-1	ASSSGYTEAF
TRBV4-1	TRBJ2-2	ASRREGGLDGSGELF
TRBV7-8	TRBJ1-5	ASSTQGPTGDQPQH
TRBV14	TRBJ2-1	ASSQALVVYNEQF
TRBV25-1	TRBJ2-1	ASSPPKTGWPF
TRBV10-3	TRBJ2-7	AILGTAKPNEQY
TRBV20-1	TRBJ2-7	SARIGGVSSYEQY
TRBV5-1	TRBJ2-3	ASSLSKDTQY
TRBV4-1	TRBJ1-5	ASSQGPGGDGQPQH
TRBV19	TRBJ1-1	ASTSKGLGSTEAF
TRBV29-1	TRBJ2-6	SVGAPGSGANVLT
TRBV12-3/TRBV12-4	TRBJ2-1	ASSLGGRLRNEQF
TRBV7-6	TRBJ2-1	ASSLTGTSGIWNEQF
TRBV7-2	TRBJ1-1	ASSLRSTEAF
TRBV29-1	TRBJ2-7	SVETGQGTGQY
TRBV29-1	TRBJ2-6	SVEHFRSGANVLT
TRBV11-2	TRBJ1-2	ASSPGLRYGYT
TRBV27	TRBJ2-1	ASSFGLVLYNEQF
TRBV3-1	TRBJ2-5	ASSQEALLETQY
TRBV25-1	TRBJ2-3	ASSAQGADTQY
TRBV20-1	TRBJ2-5	SARGMTSGREETQY
TRBV5-1	TRBJ2-3	ASSGEDTQY
TRBV20-1	TRBJ1-1	SASHRANTEAF
TRBV30	TRBJ2-3	AWSQDRGTDTQY
TRBV9	TRBJ2-4	ASSVAPGQGAKNIQY
TRBV4-2	TRBJ2-7	ASSQGVGTGYEQY
TRBV29-1	TRBJ2-3	SVPMGAADTQY
TRBV27	TRBJ1-1	ASSYRDNTEAF
TRBV9	TRBJ1-1	ASSVATSSTEAF
TRBV27	TRBJ2-7	ASSEQGARFSSYEQY
TRBV15	TRBJ2-2	ATSRDRAVGELF
TRBV20-1	TRBJ2-5	SALGLDQETQY
TRBV5-1	TRBJ2-1	ASSPLGGLAGERRNEQF
TRBV18	TRBJ1-5	ASSPGPAPQPQH
TRBV11-1	TRBJ1-2	ASSLEAAHTSYGYT
TRBV7-9	TRBJ2-7	ASSPPGTFRGEQY
TRBV12-3/TRBV12-4	TRBJ2-5	ASSLSEPSTTQY
TRBV27	TRBJ1-4	ASTDLGPGEGKLF